The 23 T cell receptor beta chains below all came from one sample that was sequenced in a study of T cells in women clearing cervical HPV infection. TCRdb keeps only in-frame clones here, not all; method: immunoSEQ multiplex PCR. Here the sample table reports 30,000 to 45,000 clones. The source material was blood buffy coat. These TCRs come from a woman aged 18 to 75 with a cervical HPV16 infection that either progressed to CIN3+ or cleared (not recorded which).

For this clone: The read comes to an end 3 residues before the CDR3 does, leaving the germline J gene to fill in the end. The rearrangement uses TRBV7-2 and TRBJ2-2; tentatively, D is TRBD1 (6 bases). Trimming took off 1 base at V and 5 bases at J, with 11 bases between the two ends. Looked up from germline, CDR1 is SGHTA and CDR2 is FQGNSA. This CDR3 is built from 15 residues. CDR3 residues: CASSLVHRVTGELFF. Incomplete CDR3 DNA: TGTGCCAGCAGCTTAGTCCACAGGGTTACCGGGGAG. Variable domain in full (rest from reference TRBV7-2 and TRBJ2-2): GAGVSQSPSNKVTEKGKDVELRCDPISGHTALYWYRQSLGQGLEFLIYFQGNSAPDKSGLPSDRFSAERTGGSVSTLTIQRTQQEDSAVYLCASSLVHRVTGELFFGEGSRLTVL.

About this clone: The read halts 3 residues ahead of the CDR3 end, with the missing end drawn from the germline J gene. The chain uses TRBV6-2 or TRBV6-3 and TRBJ1-2; D is perhaps TRBD1 (6 bases). The CDR3 runs to 16 residues. Germline-derived CDR1 and CDR2 are MNHEY and SVGEGT. The CDR3 DNA, read in part, is TGTGCCAGCAGTTACAGTGCGGGGGGCGGCACAGATACC. Its protein is CASSYSAGGGTDT. In full, the CDR3 reads CASSYSAGGGTDTYTF.

In the case of this clone: The DNA ends 3 residues before the CDR3 does, and the rest of the CDR3 is filled in from the germline J gene. This chain links TRBV19 with TRBJ1-4; 8 bases map to TRBD1. The CDR3 runs 14 residues. Germline V gene data show CDR1 as LNHDA and CDR2 as SQIVND (reference sequence). The covered CDR3 bases are TGTGCCAGTAGTATCGCAGGGGGCAATTCACCA. This sequence encodes CASSIAGGNSP. The full CDR3 protein reads CASSIAGGNSPLFF.

CDR3 residues: CASSLAGRGPTNEKLFF. The covered CDR3 bases are TGTGCCAGCAGCTTAGCGGGCAGGGGTCCAACTAATGAAAAA. The chain recombines TRBV7-8 with TRBJ1-4, with TRBD1 as a possible D gene (6 bases). The sequenced fragment ends 3 residues before the CDR3 boundary, so the rest is inferred from the germline J gene. The CDR3 is made up of 17 amino acids. Trimming shortened V by 0 bases and J by 0 bases, and 11 bases separated the two germline ends. CDR1 and CDR2 from the germline V gene are SGHVS and FQNEAQ.

CDR3 DNA (partial): TGTGCCAGCAGCTCGGGGGCCTACGAG. Amino acid sequence: CASSSGAYE. The entire CDR3 protein is CASSSGAYEQYF. The rearrangement links TRBV11-2 to TRBJ2-7, with D possibly being TRBD2 (6 bases). The CDR3 end falls 3 residues outside the read, so it is completed with the germline J gene. The CDR3 runs to 12 residues. The V and J ends lost 4 bases and 2 bases respectively, with 6 bases between them. The germline V gene encodes CDR1 SGHAT and CDR2 FQNNGV.

Of note for this clone: The read gets to within 3 residues of the CDR3 end, and the germline J gene fills in the rest. V and J are TRBV6-1 and TRBJ2-3, with 10 bases aligning to TRBD1. Germline lookup yields CDR1 MNHNS and CDR2 SASEGT. The CDR3 consists of 15 residues. The DNA read from the CDR3 is TGTGCCAGCAGTGAAGGGAGGACAGGGGGAGAGACG. Its translation is CASSEGRTGGET. The whole CDR3 protein reads CASSEGRTGGETQYF.

In the case of this clone: Coverage ceases 3 residues before the CDR3 finishes, and the germline J gene fills in the end. The chain recombines TRBV7-8 with TRBJ2-7, with D hard to call. Trimming removed 1 base at V and 2 bases at J, with 9 bases between. This CDR3 is 14 amino acids long. Germline-derived CDR1 and CDR2 are SGHVS and FQNEAQ. The CDR3 reads CASSLVRSPYEQYF. The CDR3 bases that were read are TGTGCCAGCAGCTTAGTACGGTCTCCCTACGAG.

As for this clone: The CDR3 goes on 3 residues after the read ends, and that part is filled in from the germline J gene. The chain couples TRBV12-3 or TRBV12-4 to TRBJ2-7; D gene uncertain. The germline V and J ends were trimmed by 6 bases and 2 bases, with 14 bases remaining between them. The CDR3 is 14 amino acids. The CDR3 is CASSSTGFAYEQYF. The sequenced CDR3 bases are TGTGCCAGCAGCTCTACCGGGTTTGCCTACGAG.

About this clone: The read halts 3 residues ahead of the CDR3 end, with the missing end drawn from the germline J gene. The chain combines TRBV5-6 with TRBJ2-5; D is possibly TRBD1 (6 bases). V lost 3 bases and J 3 bases, leaving 6 bases between the germline ends. Per the germline V gene, CDR1 is SGHDT and CDR2 is YYEEEE. CDR3 length equals 12 residues. CDR3 region: CASSWTEETQYF. The part of the CDR3 DNA that was read is TGTGCCAGCAGCTGGACAGAAGAGACC.

Details on this clone: The read ends 3 residues early relative to the CDR3; the germline J gene fills the gap. The chain employs TRBV5-1 and TRBJ2-3; possible D gene TRBD1, 6 bases. The germline V gene has CDR1 SGHRS and CDR2 YFSETQ. V was trimmed by 4 bases and J by 2 bases, leaving 11 bases between them. This CDR3 contains 14 residues. The CDR3 DNA, read in part, is TGCGCCAGCAGCCCCGGACAGTACACAGATACG. It yields the protein CASSPGQYTDT. The complete CDR3 reads CASSPGQYTDTQYF.

A note on this clone: The read ends 3 residues before the CDR3 terminus; that terminus is restored from the germline J gene. This chain uses TRBV19 with TRBJ1-5, with 8 bases lining up with TRBD1. With 3 bases clipped from V and 4 bases from J, the junction kept 2 bases outside the gene matches. The germline V gene encodes CDR1 LNHDA and CDR2 SQIVND (reference sequence). This CDR3 spans 14 amino acids. The DNA read from the CDR3 is TGTGCCAGTAGTATCCAGGGGGCAAATCAGCCC. Translated: CASSIQGANQP. The complete CDR3 reads CASSIQGANQPQHF. The entire variable domain, with the rest obtained from reference TRBV19 and TRBJ1-5, is as follows: DGGITQSPKYLFRKEGQNVTLSCEQNLNHDAMYWYRQDPGQGLRLIYYSQIVNDFQKGDIAEGYSVSREKKESFPLTVTSAQKNPTAFYLCASSIQGANQPQHFGDGTRLSIL.

Notes on this clone: The read finishes 3 residues shy of the CDR3 end, and the germline J gene is used to complete it. This chain links TRBV7-3 with TRBJ1-4; perhaps TRBD1 as D (5 bases). This CDR3 contains 12 residues. V lost 7 bases and J 10 bases, leaving 13 bases between the germline ends. Germline V gives CDR1 SGHTA, CDR2 FQGTGA. CDR3 bases read: TGTGCCAGCAACCCCTTGGGGGGAAAA. This translates into CASNPLGGK. The whole CDR3 sequence reads CASNPLGGKLFF.

As to this clone: The read falls 3 residues short of the CDR3 end, and the missing part is taken from the germline J gene. The rearrangement joins TRBV19 to TRBJ1-2; 8 nucleotides match TRBD1. This CDR3 is built from 15 residues. Germline CDR1 reads LNHDA; CDR2 reads SQIVND (reference sequence). V shed 0 bases, J shed 5 bases, and the junction held 5 bases outside the gene matches. CDR3 DNA (partial): TGTGCCAGTAGTATAGATCTTGGACAGGGTTATGGC. Its translation: CASSIDLGQGYG. The CDR3 as a whole reads CASSIDLGQGYGYTF.

Comment on this clone: The observed sequence ends 3 residues before the CDR3 terminus, with the missing tail filled in from the germline J gene. The chain joins TRBV19 to TRBJ2-1; the match to TRBD1 covers 8 bases. Germline V CDR1 and CDR2: LNHDA, SQIVND (reference sequence). V shed 4 bases, J shed 9 bases, and the junction held 8 bases outside the gene matches. The CDR3 spans 14 residues. The CDR3 DNA, read in part, is TGTGCCAGTAGTAATAGCAGGGGGCTGAGTGAG. Amino acids: CASSNSRGLSE. The whole CDR3 is CASSNSRGLSEQFF.

Regarding this clone: The sequence runs out 3 residues before the end of the CDR3; the remainder is reconstructed from the germline J gene. V gene TRBV2 combines with J gene TRBJ2-5, with 14 bases fitting TRBD2. Per germline, CDR1 SNHLY and CDR2 FYNNEI. J lost 5 bases, V lost 4 bases, and 6 bases had no gene match. The CDR3 extends over 16 amino acids. The CDR3 loop is CASSGPGLAGVETQYF. The sequenced CDR3 bases are TGTGCCAGCAGTGGCCCGGGACTAGCGGGGGTCGAGACC.

With regard to this clone: Read data end 3 residues before the CDR3 end; the end is taken from the germline J gene. The chain links TRBV5-6 to TRBJ2-7; 9 bases map to TRBD1. Germline V gene data show CDR1 as SGHDT and CDR2 as YYEEEE. The CDR3 length is 15 residues. The V segment lost 4 bases and the J segment 4 bases; nucleotides outside the gene matches: 9. CDR3 in amino acids: CASSRVRDRVYEQYF. Incomplete CDR3 DNA: TGTGCCAGCAGCCGGGTCAGGGACAGGGTTTACGAG.

On this clone: The read ends 3 residues before the CDR3 terminus; that terminus is restored from the germline J gene. The chain employs TRBV27 and TRBJ2-7; possible D gene TRBD2, 7 bases. The CDR3 spans 16 residues. Germline V CDR1 and CDR2: MNHEY, SMNVEV (reference sequence). The ends were cut back, 5 bases at V and 6 bases at J, with 23 bases in the middle. CDR3 DNA, as far as it was read: TGTGCCAGCAGTCCCACACTCGCGGGGGCGCCCCCCGAG. Translation: CASSPTLAGAPPE. The CDR3 reads in full as CASSPTLAGAPPEQYF.

About this clone itself: At one of its ends the junction is not consistent with the germline gene, which may arise from a read error. The missing CDR3 end, 3 residues past where the read stops, is filled in from the germline J gene. The rearrangement links TRBV4-2 to TRBJ1-2, with TRBD1 matching 7 bases. Germline values: CDR1 LGHNA, CDR2 YNFKEQ. The CDR3 covers 17 residues. This CDR3 reads CASSQDDRTGQNYGYTF. The covered CDR3 bases are TGCGCCAGCAGCCAAGACGATCGGACAGGCCAGAACTATGGC.

Worth noting for this clone: The read ends 3 residues shy of where the CDR3 ends; the end is completed using the germline J gene. This chain links TRBV4-1 with TRBJ1-2; 9 bases match TRBD1. Per germline, CDR1 MGHRA and CDR2 YSYEKL. Trimming cost V 2 bases and J 7 bases; bases outside gene matches: 8. CDR3 size: 15 residues. The CDR3 sequence: CASSQTPGQGAGYTF. The DNA read from the CDR3 is TGCGCCAGCAGCCAAACACCGGGACAGGGAGCTGGC.

As regards this clone: The read halts 3 residues ahead of the CDR3 end, with the missing end drawn from the germline J gene. The chain recombines TRBV7-8 with TRBJ1-4, with D uncertain. The CDR3 runs 13 residues. Looked up from germline, CDR1 is SGHVS and CDR2 is FQNEAQ. Trimming left V 3 bases short and J 0 bases short, with 2 bases between. The chain's CDR3 is CASSFSTNEKLFF. The sequenced part of the CDR3 DNA is TGTGCCAGCAGCTTCTCAACTAATGAAAAA.

On this clone: The sequence runs out 3 residues before the end of the CDR3; the remainder is reconstructed from the germline J gene. The chain employs TRBV7-9 and TRBJ2-3, with TRBD2 matching over 10 bases. Germline loops: CDR1 SEHNR, CDR2 FQNEAQ (reference sequence). There are 15 residues in the CDR3. The trim removed 5 bases at V and 6 bases at J, leaving 8 bases unmatched. The sequenced part of the CDR3 DNA is TGTGCCAGCAGCCCGTACCTAGCGGGGGTCGATACG. This translates into CASSPYLAGVDT. The CDR3 in full is CASSPYLAGVDTQYF.

Concerning this clone: The CDR3 extends 3 residues past the end of the read, so its final part is completed from the germline J gene. V is TRBV2 and J is TRBJ2-3; 7 bases are shared with TRBD1. From germline, CDR1 is SNHLY and CDR2 FYNNEI. CDR3 length: 14 residues. The sequenced part of the CDR3 DNA is TGTGCCAGCAGTGAATATCTGACGACAGGGCCG. Translation gives CASSEYLTTGP. The whole CDR3 sequence is CASSEYLTTGPQYF.

Note on this clone: The CDR3 end falls 3 residues outside the read, so it is completed with the germline J gene. V is TRBV20-1 and J is TRBJ2-1, with 11 positions matching TRBD2. Germline V CDR1 and CDR2: DFQATT, SNEGSKA (reference sequence). V shed 3 bases, J shed 3 bases, and the junction held 1 base outside the gene matches. The CDR3 has 14 residues. The covered CDR3 bases are TGCAGTGCTAGGGGACTAGCGGACTACAATGAG. The encoded protein is CSARGLADYNE. The CDR3, in full, reads CSARGLADYNEQFF.